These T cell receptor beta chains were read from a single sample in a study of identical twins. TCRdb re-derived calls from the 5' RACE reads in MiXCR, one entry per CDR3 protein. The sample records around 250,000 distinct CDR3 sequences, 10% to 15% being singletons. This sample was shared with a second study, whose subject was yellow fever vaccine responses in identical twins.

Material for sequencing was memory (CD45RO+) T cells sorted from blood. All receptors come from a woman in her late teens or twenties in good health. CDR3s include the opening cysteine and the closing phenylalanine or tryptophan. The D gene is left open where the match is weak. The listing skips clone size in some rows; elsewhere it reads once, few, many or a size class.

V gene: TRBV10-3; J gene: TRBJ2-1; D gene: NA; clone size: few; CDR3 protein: CAISESSGTYNEQFF; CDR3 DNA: TGTGCCATCAGTGAGAGCAGCGGAACCTACAATGAGCAGTTCTTC
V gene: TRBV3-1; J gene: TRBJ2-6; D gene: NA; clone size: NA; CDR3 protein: CASSQGSGQLSGANVLTF; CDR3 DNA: TGTGCCAGCAGCCAAGGGTCCGGACAGCTCTCTGGGGCCAACGTCCTGACTTTC
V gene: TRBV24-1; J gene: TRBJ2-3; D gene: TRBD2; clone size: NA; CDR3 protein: CATSDGAGGLTDTQYF; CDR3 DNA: TGTGCCACCAGTGATGGAGCGGGGGGGCTCACAGATACGCAGTATTTT
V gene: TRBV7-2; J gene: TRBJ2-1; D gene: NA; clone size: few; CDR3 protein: CASSLAGVRQSYNEQFF; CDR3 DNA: TGTGCCAGCAGCTTAGCAGGAGTGCGACAGTCCTACAATGAGCAGTTCTTC
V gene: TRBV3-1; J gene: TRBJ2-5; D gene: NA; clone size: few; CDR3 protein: CASSQDPGQWETQYF; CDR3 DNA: TGTGCCAGCAGCCAAGACCCCGGCCAGTGGGAGACCCAGTACTTC
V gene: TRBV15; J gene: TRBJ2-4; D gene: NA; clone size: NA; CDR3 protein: CATSRDVKNIQYF; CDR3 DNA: TGTGCCACCAGCAGAGACGTCAAAAACATTCAGTACTTC
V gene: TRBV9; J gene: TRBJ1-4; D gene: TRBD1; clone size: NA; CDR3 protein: CASSDTGQGTEKLFF; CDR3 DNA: TGTGCCAGCAGCGATACGGGACAGGGGACGGAAAAACTGTTTTTT
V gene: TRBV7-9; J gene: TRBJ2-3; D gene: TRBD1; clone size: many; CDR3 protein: CASSPGDRDTDTQYF; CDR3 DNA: TGTGCCAGCAGCCCCGGGGACAGAGACACAGATACGCAGTATTTT
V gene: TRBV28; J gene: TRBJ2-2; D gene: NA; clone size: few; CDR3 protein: CASSLGRTAYTGELFF; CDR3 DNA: TGTGCCAGCAGTTTAGGGAGGACAGCCTACACCGGGGAGCTGTTTTTT
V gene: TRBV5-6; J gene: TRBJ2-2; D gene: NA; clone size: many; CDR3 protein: CASSLGVFTGELFF; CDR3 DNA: TGTGCCAGCAGCCTCGGCGTATTCACCGGGGAGCTGTTTTTT
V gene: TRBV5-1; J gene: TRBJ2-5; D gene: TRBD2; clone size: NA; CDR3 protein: CASSMTPGLGVLVGETQYF; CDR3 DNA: TGCGCCAGCAGCATGACTCCGGGACTAGGGGTTTTAGTTGGTGAGACCCAGTACTTC
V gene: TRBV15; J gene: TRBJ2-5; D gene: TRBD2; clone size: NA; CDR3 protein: CATRRTSGVETQYF; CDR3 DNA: TGTGCCACCAGAAGGACTAGCGGGGTTGAGACCCAGTACTTC
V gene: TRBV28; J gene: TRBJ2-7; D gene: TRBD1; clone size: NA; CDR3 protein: CASSALQGAQSYEQYF; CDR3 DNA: TGTGCCAGCAGTGCGCTACAGGGGGCTCAATCCTACGAGCAGTACTTC
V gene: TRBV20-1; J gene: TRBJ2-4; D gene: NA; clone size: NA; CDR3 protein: CSASPGVGDIQYF; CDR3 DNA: TGCAGTGCTAGTCCAGGGGTTGGTGACATTCAGTACTTC
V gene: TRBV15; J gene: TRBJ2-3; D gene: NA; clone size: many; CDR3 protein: CATSREDKPTDTQYF; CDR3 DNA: TGTGCCACCAGCAGAGAGGACAAACCCACAGATACGCAGTATTTT
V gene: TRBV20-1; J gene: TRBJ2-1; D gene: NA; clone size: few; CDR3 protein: CSAKSLETPTLYNEQFF; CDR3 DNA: TGCAGTGCAAAATCCTTAGAAACCCCAACATTATACAATGAGCAGTTCTTC
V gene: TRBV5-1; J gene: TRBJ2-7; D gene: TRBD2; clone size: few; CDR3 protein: CASSLDHSGRPNEQYF; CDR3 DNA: TGCGCCAGCAGCTTGGACCATAGCGGGAGACCGAACGAGCAGTACTTC
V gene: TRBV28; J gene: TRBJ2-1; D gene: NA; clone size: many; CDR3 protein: CASRHNEQFF; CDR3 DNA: TGTGCCAGCAGACACAATGAGCAGTTCTTC
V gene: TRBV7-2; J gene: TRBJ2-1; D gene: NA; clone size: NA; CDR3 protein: CASSLTTEQFF; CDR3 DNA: TGTGCCAGCAGCCTGACGACAGAACAGTTCTTC
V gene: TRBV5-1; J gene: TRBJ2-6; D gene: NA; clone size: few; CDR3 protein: CASRSYSGANVLTF; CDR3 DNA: TGCGCCAGCAGGTCGTATTCTGGGGCCAACGTCCTGACTTTC
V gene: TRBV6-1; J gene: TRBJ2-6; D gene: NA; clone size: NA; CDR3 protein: CASSQNSGANVLTF; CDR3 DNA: TGTGCCAGCAGCCAGAACTCTGGGGCCAACGTCCTGACTTTC
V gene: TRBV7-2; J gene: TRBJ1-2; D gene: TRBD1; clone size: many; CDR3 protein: CASSTNRGGYTF; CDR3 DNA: TGTGCCAGCAGCACAAACAGGGGTGGCTACACCTTC
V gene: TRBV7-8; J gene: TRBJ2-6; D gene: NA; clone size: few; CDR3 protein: CASSPHPSGANVLTF; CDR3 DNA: TGTGCCAGCAGCCCGCATCCCTCTGGGGCCAACGTCCTGACTTTC
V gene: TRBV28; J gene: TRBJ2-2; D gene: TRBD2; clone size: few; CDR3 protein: CASSSAGVGTGELFF; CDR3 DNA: TGTGCCAGCAGCTCAGCGGGAGTAGGAACCGGGGAGCTGTTTTTT
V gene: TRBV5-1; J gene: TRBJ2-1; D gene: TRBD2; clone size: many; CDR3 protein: CASSSGLGDEQFF; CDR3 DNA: TGCGCCAGCAGCTCGGGACTAGGTGATGAGCAGTTCTTC
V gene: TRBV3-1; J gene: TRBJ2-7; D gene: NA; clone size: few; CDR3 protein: CASSSYTAPGEQYF; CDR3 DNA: TGTGCCAGCAGCTCCTATACCGCGCCGGGAGAGCAGTACTTC
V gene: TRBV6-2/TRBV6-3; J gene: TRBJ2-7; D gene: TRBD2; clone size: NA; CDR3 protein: CASKPAGAGEQYF; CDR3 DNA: TGTGCCAGCAAACCAGCGGGAGCGGGCGAGCAGTACTTC
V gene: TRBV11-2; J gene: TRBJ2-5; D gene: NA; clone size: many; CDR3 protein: CASSLIGQITETQYF; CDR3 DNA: TGTGCCAGCAGCTTAATCGGACAGATCACAGAGACCCAGTACTTC
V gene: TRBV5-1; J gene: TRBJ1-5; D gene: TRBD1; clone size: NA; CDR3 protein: CASSPGQGVYSNQPQHF; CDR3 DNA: TGCGCCAGCAGCCCGGGACAGGGGGTTTATAGCAATCAGCCCCAGCATTTT
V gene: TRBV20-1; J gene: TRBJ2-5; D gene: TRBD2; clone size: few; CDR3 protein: CSATIAGGQQETQYF; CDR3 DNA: TGCAGTGCTACTATAGCGGGGGGCCAGCAAGAGACCCAGTACTTC
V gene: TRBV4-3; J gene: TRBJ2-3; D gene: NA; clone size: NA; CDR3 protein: CASSQQFAAATDTQYF; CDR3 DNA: TGCGCCAGCAGCCAACAGTTTGCAGCGGCAACAGATACGCAGTATTTT
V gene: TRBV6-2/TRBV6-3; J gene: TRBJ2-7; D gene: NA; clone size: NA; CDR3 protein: CASSYGKSYEQYF; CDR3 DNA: TGTGCCAGCAGTTACGGGAAGTCCTACGAGCAGTACTTC
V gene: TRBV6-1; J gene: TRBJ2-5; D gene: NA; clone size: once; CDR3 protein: CASERTWRTETQYF; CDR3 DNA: TGTGCCAGCGAGCGGACCTGGAGGACAGAGACCCAGTACTTC
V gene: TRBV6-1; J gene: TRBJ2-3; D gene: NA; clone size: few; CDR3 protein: CASSVGPGVGTDTQYF; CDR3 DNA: TGTGCCAGCAGTGTAGGGCCAGGAGTAGGCACAGATACGCAGTATTTT
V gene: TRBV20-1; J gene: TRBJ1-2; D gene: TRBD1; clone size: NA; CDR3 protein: CSASLTGTKFGYTF; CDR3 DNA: TGCAGTGCTAGTTTGACAGGGACCAAATTTGGCTACACCTTC
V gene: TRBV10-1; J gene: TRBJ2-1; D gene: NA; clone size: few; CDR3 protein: CASSVGIRSEQFF; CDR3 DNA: TGCGCCAGCAGTGTGGGCATCCGTAGTGAGCAGTTCTTC
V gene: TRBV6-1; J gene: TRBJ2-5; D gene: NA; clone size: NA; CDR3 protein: CASCVSLAETQYF; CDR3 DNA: TGTGCCAGCTGTGTAAGCCTGGCAGAGACCCAGTACTTC
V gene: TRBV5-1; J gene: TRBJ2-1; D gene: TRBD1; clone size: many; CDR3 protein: CASRGTEIYNEQFF; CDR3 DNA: TGCGCCAGCAGAGGGACAGAGATATACAATGAGCAGTTCTTC
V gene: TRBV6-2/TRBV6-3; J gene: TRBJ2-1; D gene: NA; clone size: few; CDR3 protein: CASSNRDYNEQFF; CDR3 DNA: TGTGCCAGCAGTAACCGGGACTACAATGAGCAGTTCTTC
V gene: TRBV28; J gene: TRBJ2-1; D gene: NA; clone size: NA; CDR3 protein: CASRDDISTYNEQFF; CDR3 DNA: TGTGCCAGCAGGGATGACATCTCTACCTACAATGAGCAGTTCTTC
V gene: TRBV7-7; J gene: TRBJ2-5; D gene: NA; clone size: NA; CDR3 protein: CASSLVPGPQETQYF; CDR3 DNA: TGTGCTAGCAGCTTAGTTCCAGGCCCCCAAGAGACCCAGTACTTC
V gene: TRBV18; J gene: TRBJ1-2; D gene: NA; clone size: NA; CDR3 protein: CASSPVFQTGYGYTF; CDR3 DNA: TGTGCCAGCTCACCCGTATTTCAAACGGGCTATGGCTACACCTTC
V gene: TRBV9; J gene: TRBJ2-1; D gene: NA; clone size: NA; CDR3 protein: CASSVGGRDEQFF; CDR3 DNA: TGTGCCAGCAGCGTAGGGGGTAGGGATGAGCAGTTCTTC
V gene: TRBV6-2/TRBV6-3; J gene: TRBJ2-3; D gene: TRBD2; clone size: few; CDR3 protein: CASSPLTSGGFTSTDTQYF; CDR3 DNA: TGTGCCAGCAGTCCTTTGACTAGCGGGGGGTTTACTAGCACAGATACGCAGTATTTT
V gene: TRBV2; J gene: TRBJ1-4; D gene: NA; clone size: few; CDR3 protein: CASSVSPAGREVF; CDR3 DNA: TGTGCCAGCAGTGTATCACCCGCCGGACGGGAGGTTTTT
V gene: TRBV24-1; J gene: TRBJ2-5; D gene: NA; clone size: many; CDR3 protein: CATSDLLTGSVETQYF; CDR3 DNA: TGTGCCACCAGTGATTTGCTGACGGGTTCGGTAGAGACCCAGTACTTC
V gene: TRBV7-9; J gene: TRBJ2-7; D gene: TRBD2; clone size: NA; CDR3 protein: CASSLALREDAYEQYF; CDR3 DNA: TGTGCCAGCAGCTTAGCGCTCCGGGAGGACGCCTACGAGCAGTACTTC
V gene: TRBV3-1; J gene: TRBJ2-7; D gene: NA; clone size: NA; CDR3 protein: CASSPGPIAHEQYF; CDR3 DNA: TGTGCCAGCAGCCCCGGACCAATTGCCCACGAGCAGTACTTC
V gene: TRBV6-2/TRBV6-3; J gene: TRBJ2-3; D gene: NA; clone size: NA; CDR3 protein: CASSLPLPGSSHNTQYF; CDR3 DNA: TGTGCCAGCAGTTTACCGCTACCGGGGTCCTCGCACAATACGCAGTATTTT
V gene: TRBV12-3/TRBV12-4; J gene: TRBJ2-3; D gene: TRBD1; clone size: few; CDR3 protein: CASSPRGQTTDTQYF; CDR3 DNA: TGTGCCAGCAGTCCAAGGGGGCAAACGACAGATACGCAGTATTTT
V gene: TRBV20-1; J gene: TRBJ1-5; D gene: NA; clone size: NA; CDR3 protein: CSARETGNQPQHF; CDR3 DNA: TGCAGTGCTAGAGAAACAGGGAATCAGCCCCAGCATTTT
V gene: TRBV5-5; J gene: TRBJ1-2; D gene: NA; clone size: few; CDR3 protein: CASRSKDSAYGYTF; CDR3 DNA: TGTGCCAGCCGTTCGAAAGACTCGGCTTATGGCTACACCTTC
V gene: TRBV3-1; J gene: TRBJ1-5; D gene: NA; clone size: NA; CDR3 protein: CASSPNPGTSKPQHF; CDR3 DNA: TGTGCCAGCAGCCCGAACCCCGGGACAAGCAAGCCCCAGCATTTT
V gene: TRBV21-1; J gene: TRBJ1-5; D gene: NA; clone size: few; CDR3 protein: CASRTRQGGGLSDQPQHF; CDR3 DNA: TGTGCCAGCAGGACACGGCAGGGTGGAGGCTTAAGCGATCAGCCCCAGCATTTT
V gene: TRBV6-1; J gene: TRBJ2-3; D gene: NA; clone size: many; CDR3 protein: CASRTQGVRTDTQYF; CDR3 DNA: TGTGCCAGCAGAACACAGGGCGTTCGCACAGATACGCAGTATTTT